Shown below are 5 T cell receptor beta chains from a single sample sequenced in a study of cytomegalovirus exposure and HLA in healthy donors. In the PCR, 60 Vbeta and 13 Jbeta primers were used. Sequencing used immunoSEQ multiplex PCR; TCRdb keeps in-frame clones, though not all of them. This table holds about 93,000 clones, roughly 67% found once. The sample was PBMCs. The source is a boy between 5 and 17 years old in good health and CMV-seropositive.

The V gene is TRBV29-1, the J gene TRBJ1-2; D remains ambiguous. Germline CDR1 and CDR2: SQVTM and ANQGSEA. This CDR3 spans 16 amino acids. V lost 6 bases and J lost 3, with 23 bases in between. The CDR3: CSVPYLETREYYGYTF. In DNA, the CDR3 is TGCAGCGTGCCCTATCTTGAGACTCGGGAGTACTATGGCTACACCTTC.

This rearrangement joins TRBV18 to TRBJ2-3; D uncertain. V dropped 1 base and J dropped 6 bases, with 8 bases sitting between them. Germline values: CDR1 KGHSH, CDR2 LQKENI. The CDR3 length is 13 residues. The CDR3 region is CASSPQRGDTQYF. The DNA of the CDR3 is TGTGCCAGCTCACCACAACGAGGTGATACGCAGTATTTT.

The chain recombines TRBV30 with TRBJ2-7; 8 bases are shared with TRBD1. V shed 2 bases, J shed 6 bases, and the junction held 3 bases outside the gene matches. CDR3 length: 12 residues. CDR1 and CDR2 (germline): GTSNPN, SVGIG (reference sequence). For the CDR3, the DNA is TGTGCCTGGAGTCCAGGACAGGGCGAGCAGTACTTC. It translates to CAWSPGQGEQYF.

Comments on this clone: Additional DNA sequences in this sample encode the identical CDR3. This chain links TRBV19 with TRBJ1-1; no clear D gene. This CDR3 comprises 13 residues. CDR1 and CDR2 from the germline V gene are LNHDA and SQIVND (reference sequence). V was pared by 3 bases and J by 1 base, with 6 bases between. In DNA, the CDR3 is TGTGCCAGTAGTATTTCCGGGAACACTGAAGCTTTCTTT. Translated: CASSISGNTEAFF. Combining the CDR3 with reference TRBV19 and TRBJ1-1 gives the whole variable domain DGGITQSPKYLFRKEGQNVTLSCEQNLNHDAMYWYRQDPGQGLRLIYYSQIVNDFQKGDIAEGYSVSREKKESFPLTVTSAQKNPTAFYLCASSISGNTEAFFGQGTRLTVV.

This clone was counted a few times. This chain connects TRBV6-1 to TRBJ2-7; 10 nucleotides agree with TRBD1. After removal of 4 bases from V and 3 bases from J, the junction contained 9 bases not matched to a gene. CDR3 length: 16 residues. In germline, CDR1 is MNHNS, CDR2 SASEGT. This CDR3 is CASSGGDRGGIYEQYF. CDR3 nucleotide sequence: TGTGCCAGCAGTGGGGGGGACAGGGGAGGAATCTACGAGCAGTACTTC.